Each of the 26 T cell receptor beta chains below was sequenced from the same sample in a study of shared clonotypes between healthy human individuals (dated by TCRdb to 2020 to 2022). Receptor libraries were prepared by the immunoSEQ multiplex PCR assay. TCRdb limited this immuneACCESS table to in-frame rearrangements with V and J called. A share of clones is missing; checked studies link under half to unresolved V genes, and the rest is unexplained. Present in this sample are roughly 1,100,000 clones, about three quarters of which were seen just once. The ten top clones hold around 1.5% of the sample. Sample: memory CD4+ T cells sorted from blood. The cell subset or site label on this specimen signifies: CD45RA-negative fraction. The receptors were gathered from a man in his late teens or twenties in good health.

The table lists this clone with a few counts. This chain uses TRBV7-2 with TRBJ2-4, with D unresolved. The V gene lost 5 bases and the J gene lost 5 bases, with 13 bases spanning the gap. There are 14 residues in the CDR3. Germline values: CDR1 SGHTA, CDR2 FQGNSA. This CDR3 is CASSARAIQNIQYF. DNA for the CDR3: TGTGCCAGCAGCGCCCGGGCCATCCAAAACATTCAGTACTTC.

This chain links TRBV27 with TRBJ1-6; D unresolved. The V gene's germline CDR1 is MNHEY and CDR2 SMNVEV (reference sequence). Trimming shortened V by 6 bases and J by 0 bases, and 9 bases separated the two germline ends. The CDR3 runs to 15 residues. The DNA of the CDR3 is TGTGCCAGCAGACTAACGGGCTCCTATAATTCACCCCTCCACTTT. As protein: CASRLTGSYNSPLHF.

The chain couples TRBV5-1 to TRBJ1-6, with 8 nucleotides matching TRBD1. The CDR3 runs to 17 residues. Germline loops: CDR1 SGHRS, CDR2 YFSETQ. After removal of 0 bases from V and 9 bases from J, the junction contained 11 bases not matched to a gene. The CDR3 coding sequence is TGCGCCAGCAGCTTGGCCGGACAGGGAGAGAGTGGTTCACCCCTCCACTTT. It yields the protein CASSLAGQGESGSPLHF.

The chain employs TRBV7-2 and TRBJ2-2, with 9 bases aligning to TRBD2. V trimming: 6 bases; J trimming: 6 bases; junction bases outside the gene matches: 5. Germline values: CDR1 SGHTA, CDR2 FQGNSA. The CDR3 is 14 amino acids. CDR3 protein: CASRPGTSPGELFF. The CDR3 nucleotides are TGTGCCAGCAGACCCGGGACTAGCCCCGGGGAGCTGTTTTTT.

The V gene is TRBV6-5, the J gene TRBJ2-7, with D perhaps matching TRBD2 (5 bases). The germline gives CDR1 MNHEY, CDR2 SVGAGI. V lost 6 bases and J 2 bases, leaving 11 bases between the germline ends. The CDR3 totals 13 residues. Written as DNA, the CDR3 is TGTGCCAGCAGCCTTCCGGGGACCTACGAGCAGTACTTC. Protein product: CASSLPGTYEQYF.

The chain recombines TRBV7-8 with TRBJ2-7; 9 bases match TRBD1. V was clipped by 5 bases and J by 5 bases; unmatched bases: 10. The CDR3 is 15 residues long. Looked up from germline, CDR1 is SGHVS and CDR2 is FQNEAQ. The CDR3 nucleotides are TGTGCCAGCAGCCTGGGGACAGGGCTCCCCAACGAGCAGTACTTC. This encodes CASSLGTGLPNEQYF.

The chain couples TRBV27 to TRBJ1-2, with 7 bases that match TRBD1. Trimming at V came to 8 bases and at J to 8 bases, leaving 14 bases not matched to a gene. This CDR3 has 14 residues. CDR1 and CDR2 (germline): MNHEY, SMNVEV (reference sequence). Here the CDR3 DNA reads TGTGCCAGCTCATGGCGCTCAGGGGGGGGAGGCTACACCTTC. Its translation: CASSWRSGGGGYTF.

The V gene is TRBV6-6, the J gene TRBJ1-4; perhaps TRBD1 as D (5 bases). CDR3 length equals 11 residues. V dropped 7 bases and J dropped 12 bases, with 12 bases sitting between them. Germline V CDR1 and CDR2: MNHNY, SVGAGI (reference sequence). The CDR3 loop reads CASTELGELFF. CDR3 bases: TGTGCCAGCACCGAGCTGGGGGAACTGTTTTTT.

The rearrangement uses TRBV6-5 and TRBJ2-7, with 7 bases fitting TRBD1. The CDR3 contains 15 residues. CDR1 is MNHEY and CDR2 is SVGAGI in the germline V gene. The V segment lost 6 bases and the J segment 2 bases; nucleotides outside the gene matches: 10. The DNA of the CDR3 is TGTGCCAGCAGCTACCGGGACAGCAGAGCCTACGAGCAGTACTTC. It codes for CASSYRDSRAYEQYF.

The chain links TRBV7-9 to TRBJ2-1; TRBD2 matches at 13 bases. Germline values: CDR1 SEHNR, CDR2 FQNEAQ (reference sequence). J lost 4 bases, V lost 5 bases, and 5 bases had no gene match. This CDR3 spans 16 amino acids. CDR3 in amino acids: CASSQGTSGAYNEQFF. In DNA, the CDR3 is TGTGCCAGCAGCCAAGGGACTAGCGGGGCATACAATGAGCAGTTCTTC.

The J gene is TRBJ1-6, the V gene TRBV5-4, with 8 bases that match TRBD1. Germline V CDR1 and CDR2: SGHNT, YYREEE (reference sequence). This CDR3 has 15 amino acids. V lost 1 base to trimming and J lost 9 bases; unmatched junction nucleotides: 6. CDR3 nucleotides: TGTGCCAGCAGCTTGAGTGGGACAGGCGCTTCACCCCTCCACTTT. The encoded protein is CASSLSGTGASPLHF.

This clone was counted between two and nine times. The chain couples TRBV7-2 to TRBJ2-7; the D is unclear. There are 12 residues in the CDR3. CDR1 and CDR2 from the germline V gene are SGHTA and FQGNSA. Trimming cost V 5 bases and J 7 bases, with 12 bases left between them. CDR3 DNA: TGTGCCAGCAGCCCGTACGGGCAAGAGCAGTACTTC. Protein sequence: CASSPYGQEQYF. The entire variable domain, with the rest obtained from reference TRBV7-2 and TRBJ2-7, is as follows: GAGVSQSPSNKVTEKGKDVELRCDPISGHTALYWYRQSLGQGLEFLIYFQGNSAPDKSGLPSDRFSAERTGGSVSTLTIQRTQQEDSAVYLCASSPYGQEQYFGPGTRLTVT.

The DNA for the CDR3 is TGTGCCAGCAGTCCAGACCGGAGGGGGCGCTCCGAGCAGTACTTC. Amino acids: CASSPDRRGRSEQYF. This sequence joins TRBV28 and TRBJ2-7, with TRBD1 as a possible D gene (7 bases). Trimming took 5 bases from V and 6 from J, leaving 20 bases between them. The CDR3 loop spans 15 amino acids. CDR1 is MDHEN and CDR2 is SYDVKM in the germline V gene. Full variable domain (missing parts from reference TRBV28 and TRBJ2-7): DVKVTQSSRYLVKRTGEKVFLECVQDMDHENMFWYRQDPGLGLRLIYFSYDVKMKEKGDIPEGYSVSREKKERFSLILESASTNQTSMYLCASSPDRRGRSEQYFGPGTRLTVT.

Note on this clone: The sample holds other DNA sequences that translate to the same CDR3. V and J are TRBV5-1 and TRBJ2-3; TRBD2 matches 7 bases. Germline V CDR1 and CDR2: SGHRS, YFSETQ. This CDR3 spans 14 amino acids. The V segment lost 0 bases and the J segment 6 bases; nucleotides outside the gene matches: 4. CDR3 residues: CASSLDRGVDTQYF. The CDR3 bases are TGCGCCAGCAGCTTGGACCGGGGGGTGGATACGCAGTATTTT.

This clone appeared a few times. The J gene is TRBJ2-7, the V gene TRBV10-1; 11 bases are shared with TRBD2. CDR1 and CDR2 from the germline V gene are WNHNN and SYGVQD (reference sequence). With 2 bases clipped from V and 6 bases from J, the junction kept 6 bases outside the gene matches. The CDR3 runs 15 residues. CDR3 sequence (DNA): TGCGCCAGCAGTGAGACTAGCGGGAGATCTCCCGAGCAGTACTTC. Translation gives CASSETSGRSPEQYF.

J is TRBJ1-4 and V is TRBV19; D is possibly TRBD1 (5 bases). This CDR3 has 16 amino acids. In germline, CDR1 is LNHDA, CDR2 SQIVND (reference sequence). Deletions cut 1 base from V and 2 bases from J, with 11 bases between. This CDR3 is CASSIGWGETNEKLFF. CDR3 nucleotides: TGTGCCAGTAGTATAGGATGGGGGGAGACTAATGAAAAACTGTTTTTT.

V usage is TRBV14 and J usage is TRBJ2-7, with 8 nucleotides matching TRBD1. The length of the CDR3 is 15 residues. J gave up 2 bases and V 1 base, and 4 bases lay outside the gene matches. CDR1 is SGHDN and CDR2 is FVKESK in the germline V gene. CDR3 amino acids: CASSQGRTGTYEQYF. The CDR3 nucleotides read TGTGCCAGCAGCCAAGGGAGGACAGGGACCTACGAGCAGTACTTC.

A remark on this clone: This sample includes further DNA sequences coding for the same CDR3. The chain employs TRBV6-1 and TRBJ2-7; D is possibly TRBD1 or TRBD2 (5 bases each). The V end was cut by 6 bases, the J end by 4 bases, with 13 bases between. This CDR3 has 13 amino acids. From germline, CDR1 is MNHNS and CDR2 SASEGT. The CDR3, as DNA: TGTGCCAGCAGCGAAAATGGGGGTTACGAGCAGTACTTC. Amino acid sequence: CASSENGGYEQYF.

A word on this clone: In the same sample, other DNA sequences code for this CDR3. The J gene is TRBJ2-7, the V gene TRBV28; perhaps TRBD2 as D (6 bases). CDR1 is MDHEN and CDR2 is SYDVKM in the germline V gene. Trimming pared 8 bases from V and 1 base from J, leaving 15 bases between. The CDR3 has 14 amino acids. CDR3 loop: CASVPSGGSYEQYF. The CDR3 DNA reads TGTGCCAGCGTTCCTTCTGGAGGGTCCTACGAGCAGTACTTC. Supplemented by reference TRBV28 and TRBJ2-7, the full variable domain reads DVKVTQSSRYLVKRTGEKVFLECVQDMDHENMFWYRQDPGLGLRLIYFSYDVKMKEKGDIPEGYSVSREKKERFSLILESASTNQTSMYLCASVPSGGSYEQYFGPGTRLTVT.

This clone was seen at least ten times. CDR3 loop: CASGYRGRGFLPLHF. CDR3 nucleotide sequence: TGTGCCAGCGGCTACAGGGGCAGGGGGTTTTTACCCCTCCACTTT. The rearrangement uses TRBV28 and TRBJ1-6, with 7 bases matching TRBD1. Germline CDR1 reads MDHEN; CDR2 reads SYDVKM. Trimming removed 8 bases from V and 12 bases from J; junction bases left unmatched: 16. This CDR3 contains 15 residues. The full variable domain, with the rest looked up from reference TRBV28 and TRBJ1-6, is DVKVTQSSRYLVKRTGEKVFLECVQDMDHENMFWYRQDPGLGLRLIYFSYDVKMKEKGDIPEGYSVSREKKERFSLILESASTNQTSMYLCASGYRGRGFLPLHFGNGTRLTVT.

This clone was seen many times. This sequence joins TRBV19 and TRBJ2-3; tentatively, D is TRBD1 (6 bases). The CDR3 has 14 residues. CDR1 LNHDA and CDR2 SQIVND come from the germline V gene (reference sequence). Between the trimmed V and J ends, which lost 4 bases and 4 bases, there was a span of 12 bases. The CDR3 loop reads CASSTTGTADTQYF. DNA of the CDR3: TGTGCCAGTAGTACCACAGGGACGGCAGATACGCAGTATTTT.

V is TRBV18 and J is TRBJ2-7; 7 nucleotides agree with TRBD2. Germline CDR1 reads KGHSH; CDR2 reads LQKENI. V was pared by 6 bases and J by 0 bases, with 2 bases of the junction left unmatched. The CDR3 has 13 amino acids. The CDR3 region is CASSRTSSYEQYF. CDR3 bases: TGTGCCAGCTCGAGGACTAGCTCCTACGAGCAGTACTTC.

This chain joins TRBV10-2 and TRBJ2-7, with D hard to call. The germline V and J ends were trimmed by 9 bases and 3 bases, with 12 bases remaining between them. Germline CDR1 WSHSY, CDR2 SAAADI. The CDR3 is made up of 12 amino acids. The CDR3 sequence: CASGRSGYEQYF. The CDR3 region has the DNA TGCGCCAGTGGGCGTTCGGGCTACGAGCAGTACTTC.

The chain uses TRBV6-1 and TRBJ2-3, with D hard to call. Germline V CDR1 and CDR2: MNHNS, SASEGT. There are 12 residues in the CDR3. V lost 6 bases and J lost 2, with 6 bases in between. The CDR3 sequence is CASSDSTDTQYF. CDR3 bases: TGTGCCAGCAGCGACTCCACAGATACGCAGTATTTT.

V usage is TRBV30 and J usage is TRBJ1-6, with TRBD1 identical over 10 bases. The CDR3 covers 13 residues. CDR1 is GTSNPN, CDR2 SVGIG, per germline (reference sequence). With 8 bases clipped from V and 8 bases from J, the junction kept 6 bases outside the gene matches. CDR3 sequence (DNA): TGTGCCCTCCGGACAGGGGGGGATTCACCCCTCCACTTT. Its protein product is CALRTGGDSPLHF.

A remark on this clone: Other DNA variants within this sample encode the same CDR3. The chain recombines TRBV5-1 with TRBJ1-1; 7 bases map to TRBD1. After removal of 4 bases from V and 1 base from J, the junction contained 4 bases not matched to a gene. CDR3 length equals 14 residues. Germline lookup yields CDR1 SGHRS and CDR2 YFSETQ. This CDR3 reads CASSLTGANTEAFF. The DNA of the CDR3 is TGCGCCAGCAGCCTTACAGGGGCGAACACTGAAGCTTTCTTT.